This TCR beta chain was captured by sequencing in a study of CD8 T cells in ankylosing spondylitis (dated by TCRdb to 2015 to 2018). For context, the study as a whole: T cell receptor beta repertoires were profiled in healthy donors and ankylosing spondylitis patients so that disease-linked TCR variants could be found. Peripheral blood was sampled, and synovial fluid was additionally collected from ankylosing spondylitis patients. The full study cohort comprised around 25 ankylosing spondylitis patients and some 100 healthy donors. General study outcomes and caveats: In peripheral blood, the disease-linked clones were found at relatively low frequencies and had a CD8+ phenotype. A TCR beta motif of eight highly homologous amino acid variants appeared characteristic of blood from ankylosing spondylitis patients. According to the report, matched synovial fluid samples from ankylosing spondylitis patients were significantly enriched for the disease-linked clones. Some motif variants had previously been reported in the synovial fluid and blood of reactive arthritis patients, which suggests shared mechanisms of disease initiation.

Sequenced using an Illumina HiSeq 2500. TCR beta libraries were prepared by quantitative 5'-RACE with molecular barcodes. In the original analysis: A new computational method based on a probabilistic model of VDJ rearrangement was used to identify disease-linked TCR variants. TCRdb applied fastp at Q25 and MiXCR to the public reads, then kept only in-frame beta chains. CDR3 protein duplicates are merged, each entry listing the most common genes and DNA. These V and J calls derive from TCRdb rather than the authors' analysis. The sample has some 840,000 distinct CDR3 sequences on record, roughly 10% of them singletons. The ten most abundant clones make up more than 0.5% of the sample. This clonotype appeared a few times. Its antigen specificity is not known. The record has no base qualities; no much larger clone is one base away. CDR1 and CDR2 were assigned from the germline V gene as MDHEN and SYDVKM. The CDR3 holds 17 amino acids from the cysteine to the phenylalanine. The retained sequence is limited to the CDR3, 51 bases, with the frame set at the first base. The junction shows trimming of 3 bases on V and 0 bases on J, plus 15 bases between the germline ends.

This TCR derives from a male donor with ankylosing spondylitis. The V gene is TRBV28 and the J gene is TRBJ1-3; too little of a D gene remains to name it. The source material was blood, either unsorted or a sorted T cell fraction (not recorded which). DNA sequence: TGTGCCAGCAGTTTCCTAATGGGTTCCCTCTCTGGAAACACCATATATTTT. The encoded protein is CASSFLMGSLSGNTIYF. Here the CDR3 is joined to the reference TRBV28 and TRBJ1-3 genes, and the full variable domain is: DVKVTQSSRYLVKRTGEKVFLECVQDMDHENMFWYRQDPGLGLRLIYFSYDVKMKEKGDIPEGYSVSREKKERFSLILESASTNQTSMYLCASSFLMGSLSGNTIYFGEGSWLTVV.